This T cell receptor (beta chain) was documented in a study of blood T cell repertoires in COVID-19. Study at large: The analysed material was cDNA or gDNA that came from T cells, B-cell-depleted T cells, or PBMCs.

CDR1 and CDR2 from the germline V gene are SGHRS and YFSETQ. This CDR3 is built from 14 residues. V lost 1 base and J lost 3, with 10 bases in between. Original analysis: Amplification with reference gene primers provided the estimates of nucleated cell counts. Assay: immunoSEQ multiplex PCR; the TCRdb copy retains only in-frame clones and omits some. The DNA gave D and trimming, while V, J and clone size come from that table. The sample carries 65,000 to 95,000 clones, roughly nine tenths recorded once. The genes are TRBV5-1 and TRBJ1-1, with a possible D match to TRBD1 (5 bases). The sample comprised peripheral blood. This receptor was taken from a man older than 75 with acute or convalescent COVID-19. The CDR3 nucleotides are TGCGCCAGCAGCTTGCTCCAGGGTTACACTGAAGCTTTCTTT. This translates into CASSLLQGYTEAFF.